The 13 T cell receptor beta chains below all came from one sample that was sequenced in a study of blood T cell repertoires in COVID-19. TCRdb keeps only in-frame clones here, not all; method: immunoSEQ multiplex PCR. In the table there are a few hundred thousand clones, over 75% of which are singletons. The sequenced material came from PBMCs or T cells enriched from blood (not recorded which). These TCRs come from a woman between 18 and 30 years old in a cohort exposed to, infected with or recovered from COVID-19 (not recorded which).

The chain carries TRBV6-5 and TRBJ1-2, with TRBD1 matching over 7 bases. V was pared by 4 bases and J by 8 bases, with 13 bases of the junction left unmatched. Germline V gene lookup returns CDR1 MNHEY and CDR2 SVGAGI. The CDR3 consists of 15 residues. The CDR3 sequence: CASSFLQGTLGGYTF. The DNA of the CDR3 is TGTGCCAGCAGTTTTTTACAGGGGACCCTCGGAGGCTACACCTTC.

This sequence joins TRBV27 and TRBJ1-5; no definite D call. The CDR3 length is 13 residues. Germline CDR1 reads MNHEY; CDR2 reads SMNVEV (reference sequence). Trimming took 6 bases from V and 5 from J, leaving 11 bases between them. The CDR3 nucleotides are TGTGCCAGCAGCTTCCTGGCGGATCAGCCCCAGCATTTT. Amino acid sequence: CASSFLADQPQHF.

The CDR3 region is CASSPLETGEKLFF. CDR3 nucleotides: TGTGCCAGTAGTCCTCTAGAAACCGGTGAAAAACTGTTTTTT. The chain uses TRBV19 and TRBJ1-4; no reliable D call. The CDR3 consists of 14 residues. The V gene's germline CDR1 is LNHDA and CDR2 SQIVND (reference sequence). Trimming stripped 5 bases from V and 7 bases from J, with 14 bases between.

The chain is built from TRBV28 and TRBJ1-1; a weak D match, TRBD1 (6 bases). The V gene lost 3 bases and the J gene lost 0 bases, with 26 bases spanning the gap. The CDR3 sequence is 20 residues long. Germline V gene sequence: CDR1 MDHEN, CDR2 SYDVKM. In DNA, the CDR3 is TGTGCCAGCAGTTTGTCGGGAAAACACCCCGAACAGGGTATGAACACTGAAGCTTTCTTT. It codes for CASSLSGKHPEQGMNTEAFF.

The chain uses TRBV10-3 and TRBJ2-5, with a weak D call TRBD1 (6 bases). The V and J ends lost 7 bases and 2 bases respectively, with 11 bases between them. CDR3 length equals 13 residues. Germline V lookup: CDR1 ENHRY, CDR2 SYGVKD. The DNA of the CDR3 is TGTGCCATCACTAACGGACAGCAAGAGACCCAGTACTTC. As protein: CAITNGQQETQYF.

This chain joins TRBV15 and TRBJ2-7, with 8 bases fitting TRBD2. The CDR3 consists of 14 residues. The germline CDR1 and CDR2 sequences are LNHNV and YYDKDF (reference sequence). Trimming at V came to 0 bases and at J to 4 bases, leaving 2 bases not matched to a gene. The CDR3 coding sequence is TGTGCCACCAGCAGAGAGGTAGCGGGGTACGAGCAGTACTTC. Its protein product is CATSREVAGYEQYF.

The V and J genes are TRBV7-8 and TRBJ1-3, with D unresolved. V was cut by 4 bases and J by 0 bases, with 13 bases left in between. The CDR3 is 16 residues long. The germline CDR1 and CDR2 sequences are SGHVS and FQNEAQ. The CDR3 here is CASSSYDPSSGNTIYF. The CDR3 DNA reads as TGTGCCAGCAGCTCCTACGATCCTAGCTCTGGAAACACCATATATTTT.

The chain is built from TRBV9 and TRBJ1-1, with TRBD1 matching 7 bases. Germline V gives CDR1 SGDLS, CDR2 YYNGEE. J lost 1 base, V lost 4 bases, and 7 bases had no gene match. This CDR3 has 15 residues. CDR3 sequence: CASSFGQVQNTEAFF. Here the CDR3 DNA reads TGTGCCAGCAGCTTCGGACAGGTTCAGAACACTGAAGCTTTCTTT.

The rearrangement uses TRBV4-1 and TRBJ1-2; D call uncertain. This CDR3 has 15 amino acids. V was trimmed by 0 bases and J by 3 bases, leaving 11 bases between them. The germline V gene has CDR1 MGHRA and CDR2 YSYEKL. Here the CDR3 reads CASSQDLRVDYGYTF. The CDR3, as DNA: TGCGCCAGCAGCCAAGATCTTCGGGTTGACTATGGCTACACCTTC.

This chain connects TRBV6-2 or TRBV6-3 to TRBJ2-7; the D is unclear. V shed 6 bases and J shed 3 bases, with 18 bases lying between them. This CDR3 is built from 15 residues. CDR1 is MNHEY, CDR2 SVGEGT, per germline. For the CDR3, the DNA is TGTGCCAGCAGCCGTAGCCCCCTCCAAGGCTACGAGCAGTACTTC. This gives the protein CASSRSPLQGYEQYF.

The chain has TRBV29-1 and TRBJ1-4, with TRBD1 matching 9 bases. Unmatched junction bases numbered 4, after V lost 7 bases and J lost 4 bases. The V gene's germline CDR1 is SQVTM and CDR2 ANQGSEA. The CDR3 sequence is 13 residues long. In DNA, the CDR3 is TGCAGCGGGGGACAGGGTCGTAATGAAAAACTGTTTTTT. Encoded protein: CSGGQGRNEKLFF.

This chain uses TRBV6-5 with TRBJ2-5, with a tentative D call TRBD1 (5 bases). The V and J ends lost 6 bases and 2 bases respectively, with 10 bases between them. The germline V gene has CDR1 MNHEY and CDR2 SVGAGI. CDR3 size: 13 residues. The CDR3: CASSDTGQETQYF. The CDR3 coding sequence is TGTGCCAGCAGCGATACAGGACAAGAGACCCAGTACTTC.

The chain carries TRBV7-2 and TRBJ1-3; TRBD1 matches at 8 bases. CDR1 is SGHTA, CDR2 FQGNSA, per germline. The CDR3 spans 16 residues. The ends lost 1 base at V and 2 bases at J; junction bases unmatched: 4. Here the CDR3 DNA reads TGTGCCAGCAGCTTAGATGCAGGGGGCGCTGGAAACACCATATATTTT. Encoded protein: CASSLDAGGAGNTIYF.